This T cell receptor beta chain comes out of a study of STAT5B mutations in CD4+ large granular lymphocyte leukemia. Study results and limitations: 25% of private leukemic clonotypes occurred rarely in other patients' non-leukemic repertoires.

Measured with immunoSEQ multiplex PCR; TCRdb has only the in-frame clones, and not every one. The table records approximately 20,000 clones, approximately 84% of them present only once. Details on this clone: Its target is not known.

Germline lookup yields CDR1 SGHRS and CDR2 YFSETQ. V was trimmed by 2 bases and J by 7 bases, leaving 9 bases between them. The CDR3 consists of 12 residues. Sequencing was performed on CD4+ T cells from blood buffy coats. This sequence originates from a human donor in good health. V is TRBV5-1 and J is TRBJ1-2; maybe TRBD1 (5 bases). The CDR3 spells CASSFEGTGYTF. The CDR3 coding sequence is TGCGCCAGCAGCTTTGAAGGGACTGGCTACACCTTC.